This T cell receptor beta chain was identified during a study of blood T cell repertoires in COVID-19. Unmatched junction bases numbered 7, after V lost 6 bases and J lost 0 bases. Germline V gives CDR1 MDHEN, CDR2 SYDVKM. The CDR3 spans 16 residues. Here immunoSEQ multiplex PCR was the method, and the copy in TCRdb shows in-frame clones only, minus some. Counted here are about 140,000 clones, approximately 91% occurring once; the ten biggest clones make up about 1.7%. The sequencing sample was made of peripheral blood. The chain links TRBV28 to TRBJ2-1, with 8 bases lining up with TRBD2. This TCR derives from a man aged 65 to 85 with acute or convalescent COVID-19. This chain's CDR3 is CASSTESGSSYNEQFF. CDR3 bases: TGTGCCAGCAGCACAGAAAGCGGGAGCTCCTACAATGAGCAGTTCTTC.